This T cell receptor (beta chain) was documented in a study of T cells in Graves' hyperthyroidism and ophthalmopathy. PBMCs came from around 10 ml fresh peripheral blood. This clonotype was counted many times. What was amplified from RNA transcripts were TCR beta CDR3 regions. First-round RT-PCR of the TCR CDR3 relied on the HTBI primer set. A single record per CDR3 protein comes from TCRdb applying MiXCR to the multiplex PCR reads. The sample holds around 580,000 distinct CDR3 sequences; around 15% are singletons and the top ten take about 17%. The CDR3 is 16 amino acids. CDR1 and CDR2 (germline): MDHEN, SYDVKM. V lost 5 bases to trimming and J lost 0 bases; unmatched junction nucleotides: 10.

The source material was blood. The TCR sequence derives from a woman between 18 and 29 years old with Graves' hyperthyroidism. The chain carries TRBV28 and TRBJ2-7; TRBD2 matches at 7 bases. CDR3 protein: CASSPPRGGSSYEQYF. CDR3 nucleotide sequence: TGTGCCAGCAGTCCCCCTCGGGGCGGGAGCTCCTACGAGCAGTACTTC.